The 8 T cell receptor beta chains below were found in one sample sequenced in a study of blood T cell repertoires in COVID-19. The method was immunoSEQ multiplex PCR; TCRdb's version includes in-frame clones alone and lacks a portion of them. The data show about 190,000 clones, with 70% to 85% seen just once and around 11% held by the top ten. Sequencing was done on a sample of peripheral blood. These receptors all come from a woman in her fifties or sixties with acute or convalescent COVID-19.

V and J are TRBV15 and TRBJ2-1, with TRBD2 identical over 15 bases. CDR3 length: 16 residues. Per germline, CDR1 LNHNV and CDR2 YYDKDF (reference sequence). With V trimmed by 5 bases and J by 11 bases, 10 bases remained unmatched. The CDR3 loop reads CATSGGLAGGMGKQFF. CDR3 coding DNA: TGTGCCACCAGCGGCGGACTAGCGGGAGGGATGGGGAAGCAGTTCTTC.

The CDR3 protein is CASSLEGQGGNTEAFF. The CDR3 nucleotides are TGCGCCAGCAGCTTGGAGGGGCAGGGGGGAAACACTGAAGCTTTCTTT. The gene calls are TRBV5-1 and TRBJ1-1, with 7 positions matching TRBD1. Germline V gene lookup returns CDR1 SGHRS and CDR2 YFSETQ. With V trimmed by 0 bases and J by 2 bases, 7 bases remained unmatched. This CDR3 has 16 residues.

The chain recombines TRBV18 with TRBJ2-1; 7 bases align to TRBD2. The CDR3 covers 15 residues. After removal of 9 bases from V and 5 bases from J, the junction contained 13 bases not matched to a gene. Germline V gene lookup returns CDR1 KGHSH and CDR2 LQKENI. CDR3 sequence: CASPPPGGINNEQFF. DNA of the CDR3: TGTGCCAGTCCACCCCCGGGAGGTATAAACAATGAGCAGTTCTTC.

The chain uses TRBV9 and TRBJ1-2; no reliable D call. Germline V CDR1 and CDR2: SGDLS, YYNGEE. V lost 0 bases and J 0 bases, leaving 6 bases between the germline ends. This CDR3 has 14 amino acids. DNA for the CDR3: TGTGCCAGCAGCGTAGGTCCGGCTAACTATGGCTACACCTTC. Translating it yields CASSVGPANYGYTF.

This rearrangement joins TRBV10-1 to TRBJ2-7, with D possibly matching TRBD1 (6 bases). The CDR3 has 12 amino acids. Germline values: CDR1 WNHNN, CDR2 SYGVQD (reference sequence). Trimming removed 2 bases at V and 5 bases at J, with 7 bases between. The CDR3 DNA reads TGCGCCAGCAGTGAGGCAGGGGACGAGCAGTACTTC. It is translated as CASSEAGDEQYF.

Only a few counts were recorded for this clone. J is TRBJ1-3 and V is TRBV5-1; D is undetermined. The CDR3 contains 18 residues. The germline gives CDR1 SGHRS, CDR2 YFSETQ. V was clipped by 4 bases and J by 1 base, with 21 bases between them. The CDR3 DNA is TGCGCCAGCAGCCCCTCTCTCACAGCGGGCGCATCTGGAAACACCATATATTTT. This sequence encodes CASSPSLTAGASGNTIYF.

This chain connects TRBV14 to TRBJ2-7; TRBD1 agrees at 7 bases. The germline V gene has CDR1 SGHDN and CDR2 FVKESK. Germline trimming cut 6 bases from V and 0 bases from J; bases unmatched to any gene: 2. The CDR3 sequence is 13 residues long. The CDR3 DNA follows: TGTGCCAGCAGAGGGACAGCCTCCTACGAGCAGTACTTC. Protein sequence: CASRGTASYEQYF.

Of note for this clone: This sample includes further DNA sequences coding for the same CDR3. The J gene is TRBJ1-5, the V gene TRBV6-5; D possibly corresponds to TRBD1 (6 bases). This CDR3 has 13 amino acids. Deletions cut 2 bases from V and 7 bases from J, with 9 bases between. Germline assignment: CDR1 MNHEY and CDR2 SVGAGI. The CDR3 spells CASSYGRGQPQHF. The CDR3 DNA reads as TGTGCCAGCAGTTACGGGAGGGGGCAGCCCCAGCATTTT.